Shown below are 21 T cell receptor beta chains from a single sample sequenced in a study of shared clonotypes between healthy human individuals. The assay was immunoSEQ multiplex PCR, and TCRdb's table has in-frame clones only and misses some. Of around 1.1 million clones in the sample, 75% to 85% were seen once. The source material was memory CD4+ T cells from PBMCs. Subset of the sample: CD45RA-negative fraction. These receptors came from a man between 18 and 35 years old in good health. Some clones in this sample may be carry-over from other donors' samples.

CDR3 nucleotides: TGCAGCGTTACGGACTACTCCTACGAGCAGTACTTC. Residues: CSVTDYSYEQYF. This sequence joins TRBV29-1 and TRBJ2-7, with D tentatively TRBD2 (6 bases). This CDR3 comprises 12 residues. The germline V gene encodes CDR1 SQVTM and CDR2 ANQGSEA. With 5 bases removed from V and 0 bases from J, the gap between germline ends came to 8 bases.

The V gene is TRBV9, the J gene TRBJ2-4; 7 nucleotides agree with TRBD1. Germline V CDR1 and CDR2: SGDLS, YYNGEE. CDR3 length: 16 amino acids. V trimming: 0 bases; J trimming: 1 base; junction bases outside the gene matches: 4. This chain's CDR3 is CASSVGTGVAKNIQYF. The CDR3 region has the DNA TGTGCCAGCAGCGTAGGGACAGGTGTTGCCAAAAACATTCAGTACTTC.

The rearrangement joins TRBV28 to TRBJ1-2; TRBD1 agrees at 7 bases. Trimming cost V 8 bases and J 2 bases; bases outside gene matches: 8. Germline CDR1 and CDR2: MDHEN and SYDVKM. CDR3 size: 14 residues. CDR3 bases: TGTGCCAGCTGCACGACAGGGACCAACTATGGCTACACCTTC. As protein: CASCTTGTNYGYTF.

This clone occurred a few times. This chain links TRBV5-1 with TRBJ1-1, with 7 bases matching TRBD1. This CDR3 comprises 14 residues. The J segment lost 7 bases and the V segment lost 4 bases, leaving 10 bases of the junction unmatched. Germline loops: CDR1 SGHRS, CDR2 YFSETQ. This CDR3 reads CASSVDRVHGEAFF. DNA of the CDR3: TGCGCCAGCAGCGTTGACAGGGTTCATGGTGAAGCTTTCTTT.

V usage is TRBV10-1 and J usage is TRBJ2-3; 7 bases agree with TRBD2. Trimming took 0 bases from V and 1 from J; bases not matched to a gene: 7. Germline V lookup: CDR1 WNHNN, CDR2 SYGVQD (reference sequence). CDR3 length: 17 residues. CDR3 amino acids: CASSESITSAGTDTQYF. The CDR3 DNA reads as TGCGCCAGCAGTGAGTCGATAACTAGCGCCGGCACAGATACGCAGTATTTT.

The gene calls are TRBV5-4 and TRBJ1-1; TRBD1 matches 10 bases. Trimming removed 3 bases from V and 6 bases from J; junction bases left unmatched: 8. CDR1 is SGHNT and CDR2 is YYREEE in the germline V gene (reference sequence). CDR3 length: 15 amino acids. CDR3 protein: CASSYRDRGRAEAFF. The CDR3 nucleotides read TGTGCCAGCAGCTACCGGGACAGGGGACGGGCTGAAGCTTTCTTT.

The rearrangement uses TRBV30 and TRBJ2-7; D unresolved. V was cut by 1 base and J by 2 bases, with 15 bases left in between. Germline V gene sequence: CDR1 GTSNPN, CDR2 SVGIG (reference sequence). The CDR3 extends over 15 amino acids. The CDR3 DNA reads TGTGCCTGGAGTGGTAACTATGGACCCCCCTACGAGCAGTACTTC. Its translation: CAWSGNYGPPYEQYF.

The chain uses TRBV6-5 and TRBJ2-4, with a weak D call TRBD2 (5 bases). The CDR3 loop spans 13 amino acids. Trimming cost V 0 bases and J 6 bases, with 6 bases left between them. The germline CDR1 and CDR2 sequences are MNHEY and SVGAGI. The DNA of the CDR3 is TGTGCCAGCAGTTACTCTCTAGCAAACATTCAGTACTTC. As protein: CASSYSLANIQYF.

The CDR3 region is CASSQSPNEQFF. For the CDR3, the DNA is TGTGCCAGCAGCCAATCTCCTAATGAGCAGTTCTTC. The chain links TRBV16 to TRBJ2-1; unclear D gene. Germline CDR1 KGHSY, CDR2 FQNENV. The CDR3 loop spans 12 amino acids. V was shortened by 0 bases and J by 7 bases, with 4 bases between the two germline ends.

This clone was seen only once. V gene TRBV11-2 combines with J gene TRBJ2-1, with 11 bases matching TRBD2. The CDR3 is 15 amino acids. Per the germline V gene, CDR1 is SGHAT and CDR2 is FQNNGV. The junction had 4 bases not matched to a gene; V was cut back by 5 bases and J by 4 bases. CDR3 protein: CASSALAGVYNEQFF. Here the CDR3 DNA reads TGTGCCAGCAGCGCACTAGCGGGAGTATACAATGAGCAGTTCTTC.

This clone was recorded once. The chain employs TRBV27 and TRBJ1-1; the match to TRBD1 covers 8 bases. The CDR3 covers 17 residues. Germline CDR1 is MNHEY and CDR2 is SMNVEV (reference sequence). After removal of 6 bases from V and 1 base from J, the junction contained 13 bases not matched to a gene. The chain's CDR3 is CASRRPAGGGWNTEAFF. CDR3 bases: TGTGCCAGCAGGCGACCCGCAGGGGGCGGATGGAACACTGAAGCTTTCTTT.

This sequence joins TRBV19 and TRBJ2-7; 7 positions agree with TRBD1. Trimming removed 4 bases from V and 4 bases from J; junction bases left unmatched: 7. Germline CDR1 reads LNHDA; CDR2 reads SQIVND (reference sequence). The CDR3 is made up of 14 amino acids. CDR3 sequence: CASSSRDRRYEQYF. In DNA, the CDR3 is TGTGCCAGTAGTAGCCGGGACAGACGATACGAGCAGTACTTC.

This clone was seen a handful of times. The rearrangement joins TRBV27 to TRBJ2-3; TRBD1 is a possible D gene (6 bases). CDR3 length: 14 residues. The V and J ends lost 2 bases and 0 bases respectively, with 6 bases between them. From germline, CDR1 is MNHEY and CDR2 SMNVEV (reference sequence). The DNA of the CDR3 is TGTGCCAGCAGTTTAGACAGGAGCACAGATACGCAGTATTTT. Protein sequence: CASSLDRSTDTQYF.

The chain combines TRBV27 with TRBJ2-3; D gene ambiguous. The germline gives CDR1 MNHEY, CDR2 SMNVEV (reference sequence). Trimming left V 2 bases short and J 4 bases short, with 10 bases between. There are 14 residues in the CDR3. The CDR3 DNA reads TGTGCCAGCAGTTTAGCGGTCCGGGCAGATACGCAGTATTTT. Translated: CASSLAVRADTQYF.

This chain uses TRBV7-2 with TRBJ2-7; D not resolved. Trimming pared 2 bases from V and 0 bases from J, leaving 5 bases between. The CDR3 extends over 13 amino acids. Germline CDR1 SGHTA, CDR2 FQGNSA. CDR3 bases: TGTGCCAGCAGCTTACAGGTCTCCTACGAGCAGTACTTC. Its protein is CASSLQVSYEQYF.

This sequence joins TRBV19 and TRBJ2-3, with D uncertain. The CDR3 is 15 residues long. V was shortened by 4 bases and J by 5 bases, with 16 bases between the two germline ends. The germline gives CDR1 LNHDA, CDR2 SQIVND (reference sequence). This CDR3 is CASSRTALPGDTQYF. CDR3 in DNA: TGTGCCAGTAGTAGGACCGCTCTTCCGGGAGATACGCAGTATTTT.

This clone was found a few times. The chain combines TRBV14 with TRBJ2-4, with 9 bases aligning to TRBD2. Germline-derived CDR1 and CDR2 are SGHDN and FVKESK. Trimming removed 1 base from V and 6 bases from J; junction bases left unmatched: 4. CDR3 length: 15 residues. The CDR3 reads CASSQGLAGLNIQYF. For the CDR3, the DNA is TGTGCCAGCAGCCAAGGCCTAGCGGGATTAAACATTCAGTACTTC.

This clone was detected a few times. The V gene is TRBV5-4, the J gene TRBJ2-1; 8 bases are shared with TRBD2. The V and J ends lost 2 bases and 4 bases, in that order; junction bases with no gene match: 2. Germline assignment: CDR1 SGHNT and CDR2 YYREEE (reference sequence). CDR3 length: 14 residues. The CDR3 region is CASSLAGVYNEQFF. Written as DNA, the CDR3 is TGTGCCAGCAGCTTAGCGGGAGTGTACAATGAGCAGTTCTTC.

Worth noting for this clone: Other nucleotide sequences in the sample specify the same CDR3. The J gene is TRBJ1-5, the V gene TRBV5-1; D is unresolved. There are 15 residues in the CDR3. The germline gives CDR1 SGHRS, CDR2 YFSETQ. Trimming took 0 bases from V and 0 from J, leaving 7 bases between them. CDR3 loop: CASSLGQDSNQPQHF. The CDR3 DNA follows: TGCGCCAGCAGCTTGGGTCAGGATAGCAATCAGCCCCAGCATTTT. Combining the CDR3 with reference TRBV5-1 and TRBJ1-5 gives the whole variable domain KAGVTQTPRYLIKTRGQQVTLSCSPISGHRSVSWYQQTPGQGLQFLFEYFSETQRNKGNFPGRFSGRQFSNSRSEMNVSTLELGDSALYLCASSLGQDSNQPQHFGDGTRLSIL.

The J gene is TRBJ2-5, the V gene TRBV28; TRBD1 aligns across 11 bases. The DNA end is a closer match to TRBJ2-7, so the J assignment may be wrong. This CDR3 has 15 amino acids. Germline values: CDR1 MDHEN, CDR2 SYDVKM. The CDR3 sequence is CASSQGQGANYEQYF. The CDR3, as DNA: TGTGCCAGCAGCCAAGGACAGGGGGCTAACTACGAGCAGTACTTC.

V gene TRBV11-1 combines with J gene TRBJ2-1; perhaps D is TRBD1 or TRBD2 (6 bases each). The CDR3 contains 15 residues. Germline values: CDR1 SGHAT, CDR2 FQDESV (reference sequence). V was shortened by 4 bases and J by 6 bases, with 16 bases between the two germline ends. This chain's CDR3 is CASSSGGLARNEQFF. Written as DNA, the CDR3 is TGTGCCAGCAGCTCCGGGGGCCTAGCGCGCAATGAGCAGTTCTTC.